This is a list of T cell receptor beta chains from one sample in a study of CD8 T cells in ankylosing spondylitis. TCRdb reanalysed the 5' RACE reads using MiXCR and keeps one entry per CDR3 protein. The data show 150,000 to 200,000 distinct CDR3 sequences, 10% to 15% seen once. The sequenced sample was blood, either unsorted or a sorted T cell fraction (not recorded which). These receptors all come from a female donor with ankylosing spondylitis or in good health (not recorded which). CDR3s include the opening cysteine and the closing phenylalanine or tryptophan. The D gene is left open where the match is weak. Clone size is shown for a subset of rows, as once, few, many or a class of expanded clone.

d_call j_call clone_size v_call cdr3_aa cdr3_nt
. TRBJ1-6 . TRBV7-2 CASSLGGVGNSPLHF TGTGCCAGCAGCTTAGGGGGGGTTGGGAATTCACCCCTCCACTTT
. TRBJ2-1 many TRBV27 CASSNTSYNEQFF TGTGCCAGCAGTAACACCTCCTACAATGAGCAGTTCTTC
TRBD2 TRBJ2-3 many TRBV7-2 CASSYPGRADTQYF TGTGCCAGCAGTTACCCCGGGAGGGCAGATACGCAGTATTTT
TRBD1 TRBJ1-6 many TRBV20-1 CSATRQGPYNSPLHF TGCAGTGCTACTAGACAGGGGCCGTATAATTCACCCCTCCACTTT
TRBD1 TRBJ1-1 . TRBV19 CASSGRRTGTGDTEAFF TGTGCCAGTAGTGGCCGTAGGACAGGGACGGGCGACACTGAAGCTTTCTTT
TRBD1 TRBJ2-4 . TRBV7-8 CASSVGQDLAKNIQYF TGTGCCAGCAGCGTAGGACAGGATCTAGCCAAAAACATTCAGTACTTC
TRBD2 TRBJ2-2 . TRBV4-2 CASSQTSANTGELFF TGTGCCAGCAGCCAAACTAGCGCGAACACCGGGGAGCTGTTTTTT
. TRBJ2-4 . TRBV11-1 CASSRPGRDRYTAKNIQYF TGTGCCAGCAGCCGACCGGGAAGGGACCGCTACACGGCCAAAAACATTCAGTACTTC
TRBD1 TRBJ2-3 few TRBV20-1 CSASLGQGLSTDTQYF TGCAGTGCTTCTCTTGGACAGGGCCTATCCACAGATACGCAGTATTTT
TRBD1 TRBJ1-5 many TRBV5-1 CASSPDRAGPQHF TGCGCCAGCAGTCCTGACAGGGCCGGGCCCCAGCATTTT
TRBD1 TRBJ2-1 once TRBV6-1 CASSEISGGNNEQFF TGTGCCAGCAGTGAAATCTCAGGGGGAAACAATGAGCAGTTCTTC
. TRBJ1-3 . TRBV19 CASSMVGDGNTIYF TGTGCCAGTAGTATGGTCGGGGATGGAAACACCATATATTTT
. TRBJ2-3 . TRBV5-4 CASSDPRAGTDTQYF TGTGCCAGCAGCGATCCCCGAGCGGGCACAGATACGCAGTATTTT
TRBD2 TRBJ2-7 . TRBV5-1 CASSRTSGSHEQYF TGCGCCAGCAGCCGGACTAGCGGGAGCCACGAGCAGTACTTC
TRBD1 TRBJ1-2 many TRBV18 CASSAIMGQEGYTF TGTGCCAGCTCCGCCATTATGGGACAGGAGGGCTACACCTTC
. TRBJ1-2 many TRBV9 CASSANEDYGYTF TGTGCCAGCAGCGCCAATGAGGACTATGGCTACACCTTC
. TRBJ2-3 many TRBV27 CASSLGPAGSQYF TGTGCCAGCAGTCTAGGTCCAGCAGGTTCGCAGTATTTT
. TRBJ2-1 many TRBV4-1 CASSQTHRQIYNEQFF TGCGCCAGCAGCCAAACCCATCGGCAAATCTACAATGAGCAGTTCTTC
. TRBJ2-7 few TRBV7-2 CASSLDSGTVYEQYF TGTGCCAGCAGCTTAGATAGCGGGACAGTCTACGAGCAGTACTTC
. TRBJ1-5 . TRBV30 CAWRKGGNQPQHF TGTGCCTGGAGGAAGGGGGGAAATCAGCCCCAGCATTTT
TRBD1 TRBJ1-5 few TRBV20-1 CSARTGEGRNQPQHF TGCAGTGCTAGGACAGGGGAAGGGAGGAATCAGCCCCAGCATTTT
. TRBJ1-1 . TRBV9 CASSSGEQNTEAFF TGTGCCAGCAGCTCCGGGGAGCAGAACACTGAAGCTTTCTTT